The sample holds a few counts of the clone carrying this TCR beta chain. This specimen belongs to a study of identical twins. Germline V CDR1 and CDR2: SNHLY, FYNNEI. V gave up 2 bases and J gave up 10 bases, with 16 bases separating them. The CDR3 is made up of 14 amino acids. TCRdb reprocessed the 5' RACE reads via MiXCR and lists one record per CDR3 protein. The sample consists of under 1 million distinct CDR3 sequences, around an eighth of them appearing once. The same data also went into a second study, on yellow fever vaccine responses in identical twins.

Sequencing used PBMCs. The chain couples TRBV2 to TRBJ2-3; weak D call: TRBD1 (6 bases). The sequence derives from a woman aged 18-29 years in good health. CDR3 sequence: CASSELPGAVAQYF. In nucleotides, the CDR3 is TGTGCCAGCAGTGAACTGCCAGGGGCCGTAGCGCAGTATTTT. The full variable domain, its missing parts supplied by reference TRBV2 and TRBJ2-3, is EPEVTQTPSHQVTQMGQEVILRCVPISNHLYFYWYRQILGQKVEFLVSFYNNEISEKSEIFDDQFSVERPDGSNFTLKIRSTKLEDSAMYFCASSELPGAVAQYFGPGTRLTVL.